This T cell receptor beta chain is drawn from a study of blood T cell repertoires in COVID-19. Sequencing was performed with immunoSEQ multiplex PCR; in TCRdb, only in-frame clones are kept and a portion is missing. The sample lists 75,000 to 100,000 clones, about 80% seen once, with roughly 25% in the top ten. This clone was detected a few times. Material: peripheral blood. The sequence derives from a man aged 65 to 79 with acute or convalescent COVID-19.

The CDR3 bases are TGTGCCAGCGGGACAGGGTCGGCCGAGCAGTACTTC. Translating gives CASGTGSAEQYF. This chain uses TRBV28 with TRBJ2-7; 9 bases are shared with TRBD1. Germline V gene data show CDR1 as MDHEN and CDR2 as SYDVKM. The V and J ends lost 8 bases and 6 bases, in that order; junction bases with no gene match: 5. The CDR3 spans 12 residues.